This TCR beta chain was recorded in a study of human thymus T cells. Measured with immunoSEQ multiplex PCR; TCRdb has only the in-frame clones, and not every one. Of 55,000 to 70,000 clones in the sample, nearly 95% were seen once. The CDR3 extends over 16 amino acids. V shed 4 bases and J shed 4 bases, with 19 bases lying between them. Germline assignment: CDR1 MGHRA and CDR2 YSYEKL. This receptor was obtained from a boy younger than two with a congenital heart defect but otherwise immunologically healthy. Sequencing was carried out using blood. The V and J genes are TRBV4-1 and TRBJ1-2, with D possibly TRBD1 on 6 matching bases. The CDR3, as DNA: TGCGCCAGCAGCCCAAACTACAGGGTCGAGGGCTATGGCTACACCTTC. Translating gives CASSPNYRVEGYGYTF.